A selection of T cell receptor beta chains follows, all from one sample in a study of cytomegalovirus exposure and HLA in healthy donors. The protocol was immunoSEQ multiplex PCR, while the TCRdb copy is restricted to in-frame clones and leaves out a portion. Of 25,000 to 40,000 clones detected, approximately 47% appear once; the ten largest clones hold 2%. The source material was PBMCs. The origin of the receptors is a woman aged 50 to 60 in good health and CMV-seronegative. The CDR3 runs from the conserved cysteine through the conserved F or W. Fields, in order: J gene, clone size, V gene, D gene, CDR3 DNA, CDR3 protein. A D gene is named only where the DNA matches it firmly. Size tells how often a clone was seen (once, few, many) or the class of an expanded clone, and some rows leave it out.

TRBJ2-2 | few | TRBV5-4 | TRBD1 | TGTGCCAGCAGCCATGGACAGGGAGAAACCGGGGAGCTGTTTTTT | CASSHGQGETGELFF
TRBJ2-2 | - | TRBV2 | TRBD2 | TGTGCCAGCAGAGCGGGGGGCGGGAGGAACACCGGGGAGCTGTTTTTT | CASRAGGGRNTGELFF
TRBJ1-4 | - | TRBV9 | TRBD1 | TGTGCCAGCAGCGCGGGACTGACAGGGGGCGAAAAACTGTTTTTT | CASSAGLTGGEKLFF
TRBJ1-3 | - | TRBV6-5 | TRBD1 | TGTGCCAGCAGCCCAGGGGACAGCGCTGGAAACACCATATATTTT | CASSPGDSAGNTIYF
TRBJ1-4 | - | TRBV6-1 | TRBD1 | TGTGCCAGCAGTGAAGGGGGACAGGGGGCTGAAAAACTGTTTTTT | CASSEGGQGAEKLFF
TRBJ2-6 | once | TRBV27 | - | TGTGCCAGCAGATTATCCGGGAGTGCTGGGGCCAACGTCCTGACTTTC | CASRLSGSAGANVLTF
TRBJ2-2 | once | TRBV2 | TRBD2 | TGTGCCAGCACCTTGTGGGGACTAGGATCGAGTAGGTCCGGGGAGCTGTTTTTT | CASTLWGLGSSRSGELFF
TRBJ2-3 | few | TRBV11-2 | - | TGTGCCAGCGGAGGGGGGGCCCCTAGCACAGATACGCAGTATTTT | CASGGGAPSTDTQYF
TRBJ2-7 | - | TRBV14 | TRBD1 | TGTGCCAGCAGCCCCCGAAGGTCCCAGGGGGCCGGGTACGAGCAGTACTTC | CASSPRRSQGAGYEQYF
TRBJ1-1 | few | TRBV28 | TRBD1 | TGTGCCAGCAGGTTCACAGGGGGTAGAACTGAAGCTTTCTTT | CASRFTGGRTEAFF
TRBJ1-3 | few | TRBV19 | TRBD1 | TGTGCCAGTAGTATTAGGTGGACAGGGAGAGGCTCTGGAAACACCATATATTTT | CASSIRWTGRGSGNTIYF
TRBJ1-6 | - | TRBV19 | TRBD1 | TGTGCCAGTAGTATGTCTTCGGGGACAGGCGATTCACCCCTCCACTTT | CASSMSSGTGDSPLHF
TRBJ2-1 | - | TRBV4-1 | TRBD2 | TGCGCCAGCAGCCAAGGCGGGACTAGCGGGAGAAATGAGCAGTTCTTC | CASSQGGTSGRNEQFF
TRBJ2-5 | few | TRBV18 | TRBD1 | TGTGCCAGCTCACCGCAGACAGGGGGCGCCGAGACCCAGTACTTC | CASSPQTGGAETQYF